This T cell receptor (beta chain) was sequenced in a study of T cell responses to AZD1222 COVID-19 vaccine. Study background: Combined were second doses at about 4 or about 12 weeks. Whole-study results and caveats: Just a handful of AZD1222 recipients tested seropositive at baseline. An increase in Spike-specific TCR breadth and depth was observed after two AZD1222 doses. Spike as a whole was targeted by vaccine-associated CD4 TCRs, dominant at 160-218 and 743-854.

The CDR3 consists of 16 residues. Trimming stripped 1 base from V and 2 bases from J, with 11 bases between. CDR1 MGHRA and CDR2 YSYEKL come from the germline V gene. Notes on this clone: What it binds is unknown.

TCRdb's copy holds only in-frame clones and misses some; the assay was immunoSEQ multiplex PCR. The sample holds 150,000 or so clones, around nine tenths seen once. This specimen was peripheral blood, taken on day 0 of AZD1222 vaccination. The receptor was isolated from an adult in good health. V gene TRBV4-1 combines with J gene TRBJ2-2; D gene uncertain. Here the CDR3 reads CASSQVRVGNTGELFF. The CDR3, as DNA: TGCGCCAGCAGCCAAGTAAGGGTGGGAAACACCGGGGAGCTGTTTTTT.